This TCR beta chain emerged from a study of blood T cell repertoires in COVID-19. Study at large: Donors in the United States, Italy and Spain gave samples during acute or convalescent COVID-19. The cDNA or gDNA used as material had been derived from T cells, B-cell-depleted T cells, or PBMCs.

Original processing methods: Using reference gene primer amplification, nucleated cell counts were estimated. TCRdb's copy holds only in-frame clones and misses some; the assay was immunoSEQ multiplex PCR. The D gene and trimming were derived from the DNA, and the V and J assignments and clone size from that table. The sample lists 150,000 or so clones, under 85% occurring once. CDR1 and CDR2 (germline): SGHDN, FVKESK. CDR3 size: 12 residues. V lost 6 bases, J lost 6 bases, and 8 bases lay in between. What was sequenced was peripheral blood. The chain combines TRBV14 with TRBJ2-2; a weak D match, TRBD1 (5 bases). The receptor comes from a man in his sixties with COVID-19, enrolled during active disease. For the CDR3, the DNA is TGTGCCAGCAGTCGGACATCCGGGGAGCTGTTTTTT. Translated: CASSRTSGELFF. Full variable domain (missing parts from reference TRBV14 and TRBJ2-2): EAGVTQFPSHSVIEKGQTVTLRCDPISGHDNLYWYRRVMGKEIKFLLHFVKESKQDESGMPNNRFLAERTGGTYSTLKVQPAELEDSGVYFCASSRTSGELFFGEGSRLTVL.